This T cell receptor beta chain was sequenced in a study of blood T cell repertoires in COVID-19. Study-wide context: Whether acute or convalescent, the COVID-19 samples came from the United States, Italy and Spain. From T cells, B-cell-depleted T cells, or PBMCs came the material, which was cDNA or gDNA.

In this sample, this clone turned up once. In the original processing: Using reference gene primer amplification, nucleated cell counts were estimated. Measured with immunoSEQ multiplex PCR; TCRdb has only the in-frame clones, and not every one. V, J and clone size derive from that table, while D and trimming were established from the DNA sequence. The sample records 100,000 or so clones, 70% to 90% being singletons. The CDR3 has 14 amino acids. V was pared by 4 bases and J by 4 bases, with 3 bases of the junction left unmatched. Germline V gene lookup returns CDR1 SGHRS and CDR2 YFSETQ. This sequence originates from a man in his fifties or sixties with active or convalescent COVID-19. The V call is TRBV5-1, the J call TRBJ2-3; 10 positions match TRBD2. Sample: peripheral blood. CDR3 sequence: CASSPGLAADTQYF. The CDR3, as DNA: TGCGCCAGCAGCCCAGGACTAGCGGCAGATACGCAGTATTTT.